This T cell receptor (beta chain) was profiled in a study of beta chain features in type 1 diabetes. Overall study context: All of the samples together had some 99 million sorted cells examined.

Trimming took off 5 bases at V and 0 bases at J, with 14 bases between the two ends. The CDR3 runs to 15 residues. The germline V gene has CDR1 LNHDA and CDR2 SQIVND (reference sequence). On this clone: Its antigen remains unknown.

Findings of the study overall: Naive, central memory and Treg TCRB repertoires seemed to resemble each other more closely in patients than they did in healthy donors. Patients with type 1 diabetes carried fewer insertions and had more deletions at their VDJ junctions. Moderate yet significant TCRB CDR3 shortening was seen in Type 1 diabetes patients in all four CD4+ subsets.

Isolated RNA was reverse transcribed in full, so expressed TCRB transcripts were sequenced. TCRdb's copy holds only in-frame clones and misses some; the assay was immunoSEQ multiplex PCR. The table shows approximately 360,000 clones, with roughly 12% occurring only once. The genes are TRBV19 and TRBJ2-7; possibly TRBD1 for D (6 bases). Source material: naive CD4+ T cells from blood. This TCR was recovered from a woman under 30 with type 1 diabetes. DNA of the CDR3: TGTGCCAGTAGTCGACGGACAGAGAGCTCCTACGAGCAGTACTTC. Protein: CASSRRTESSYEQYF. The full variable domain, rest sourced from reference TRBV19 and TRBJ2-7, is DGGITQSPKYLFRKEGQNVTLSCEQNLNHDAMYWYRQDPGQGLRLIYYSQIVNDFQKGDIAEGYSVSREKKESFPLTVTSAQKNPTAFYLCASSRRTESSYEQYFGPGTRLTVT.